This T cell receptor (beta chain) was sequenced for a study of shared clonotypes between healthy human individuals. Profiling relied on immunoSEQ multiplex PCR, and the TCRdb table lists in-frame clones only, not all of them. The sample carries about 560,000 clones, around 80% recorded once. The donors, all of them Caucasian adults, lived in Nashville, Tennessee. In this sample, this clone turned up many times. The same CDR3 also results from other DNA sequences found in this sample. CDR3 length: 15 amino acids. The V gene's germline CDR1 is GTSNPN and CDR2 SVGIG (reference sequence). The J segment lost 3 bases and the V segment lost 6 bases, leaving 3 bases of the junction unmatched.

The sequenced sample was PBMCs. The chain uses TRBV30 and TRBJ2-2, with 14 bases identical to TRBD2. The clonotype was recovered from a woman aged 35 to 49 in good health. Some clones in this sample may be carry-over from other donors' samples. CDR3 in DNA: TGTGCCTGCCCGGGACTAGCGGGGGACACCGGGGAGCTGTTTTTT. This codes for CACPGLAGDTGELFF.